This T cell receptor (beta chain) was identified in a study of blood T cell repertoires in COVID-19. Study information: There were acute and convalescent COVID-19 samples, and they came from the United States, Italy and Spain.

Germline CDR1 and CDR2: GTSNPN and SVGIG (reference sequence). The CDR3 runs to 14 residues. V gave up 7 bases and J gave up 8 bases, with 20 bases separating them. Authors' processing steps: Reference gene primer amplification gave nucleated cell count estimates. Sequencing used immunoSEQ multiplex PCR; TCRdb keeps in-frame clones, though not all of them. The V and J calls and clone size were taken over from that table, and D and trimming were inferred from the DNA. The sample holds roughly 290,000 clones, 85% to 90% seen once. The TCR comes from a man aged 25 to 40 with acute or convalescent COVID-19. The chain is built from TRBV30 and TRBJ1-4; a weak D match, TRBD1 (6 bases). Sequences were obtained from peripheral blood. The CDR3 DNA reads TGTGCCTCCAACTACCAGGGGAAAGGGGAAAAACTGTTTTTT. This translates into CASNYQGKGEKLFF.